The sequence of this TCR beta chain was determined in a study of tumor-infiltrating lymphocytes in primary liver carcinoma. The CDR3 runs to 13 residues. Germline V CDR1 and CDR2: SGHAT, FQNNGV. After removal of 8 bases from V and 2 bases from J, the junction contained 6 bases not matched to a gene. Findings and caveats of the study: Among the pair types, tumor region pairs showed more overlap than tumor-adjacent and tumor-blood pairs. The top-250-clone fraction was significantly higher in tumors than in blood (p = 0.039).

This clonotype was detected many times. Its cognate antigen is unknown. Germline DNA was extracted alongside blood RNA, which was obtained from unsorted whole blood. Patients had chronic HBV infection and were treatment-naive. From 400 to 500 ng total RNA, TCR beta cDNA was generated with a primer in the constant region. Modified slightly, ARM-PCR produced TCR beta libraries over three nested multiplex PCR rounds. A C-beta reverse primer was combined with TRBV1-TRBV30 forward primers in the first two PCR rounds, and each round had around 11 cycles. TCRdb fed the multiplex PCR reads into MiXCR, producing one record per CDR3 protein. The table includes approximately 320,000 distinct CDR3 sequences, nearly 60% detected once.

The V call is TRBV11-2, the J call TRBJ2-7; 7 bases fit TRBD1. This TCR was recovered from a woman aged 25-40 years with primary liver carcinoma and hepatitis B virus infection. The specimen was peripheral blood. The CDR3 is CASEGQNTYEQYF. Written as DNA, the CDR3 is TGTGCCAGCGAGGGACAGAACACCTACGAGCAGTACTTC.